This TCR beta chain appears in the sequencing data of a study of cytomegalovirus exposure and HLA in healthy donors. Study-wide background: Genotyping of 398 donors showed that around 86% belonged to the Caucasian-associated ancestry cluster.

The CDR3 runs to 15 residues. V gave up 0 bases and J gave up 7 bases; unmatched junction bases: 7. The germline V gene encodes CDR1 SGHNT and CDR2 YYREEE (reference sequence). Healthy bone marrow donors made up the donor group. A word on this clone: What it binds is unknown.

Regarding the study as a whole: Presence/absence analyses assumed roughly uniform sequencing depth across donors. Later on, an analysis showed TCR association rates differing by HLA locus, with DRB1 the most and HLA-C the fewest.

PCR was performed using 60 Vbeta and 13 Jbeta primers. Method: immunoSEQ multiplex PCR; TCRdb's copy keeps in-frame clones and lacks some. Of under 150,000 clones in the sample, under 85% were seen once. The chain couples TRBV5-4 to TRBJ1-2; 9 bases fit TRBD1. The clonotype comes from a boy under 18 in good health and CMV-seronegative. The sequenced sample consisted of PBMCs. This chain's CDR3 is CASSLAGTGSGGYTF. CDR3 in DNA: TGTGCCAGCAGCTTGGCCGGGACAGGGTCGGGTGGCTACACCTTC.